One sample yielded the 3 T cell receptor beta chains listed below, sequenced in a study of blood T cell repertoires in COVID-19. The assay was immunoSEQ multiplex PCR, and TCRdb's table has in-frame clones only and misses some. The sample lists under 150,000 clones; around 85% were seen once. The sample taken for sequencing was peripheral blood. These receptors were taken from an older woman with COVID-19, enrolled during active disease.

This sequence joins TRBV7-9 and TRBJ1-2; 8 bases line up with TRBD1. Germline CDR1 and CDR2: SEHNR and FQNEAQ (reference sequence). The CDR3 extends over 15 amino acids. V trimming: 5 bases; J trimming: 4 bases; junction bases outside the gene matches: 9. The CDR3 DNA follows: TGTGCCAGCAGCCCAGGTGGACAGGGCGTCTATGGCTACACCTTC. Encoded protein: CASSPGGQGVYGYTF.

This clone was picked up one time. DNA for the CDR3: TGTGCCACCAGTGATTCGGACAGGAGCTCCTACAATGAGCAGTTCTTC. The encoded protein is CATSDSDRSSYNEQFF. The chain joins TRBV24-1 to TRBJ2-1; TRBD1 matches 7 bases. V gave up 2 bases and J gave up 0 bases; unmatched junction bases: 3. Germline lookup yields CDR1 KGHDR and CDR2 SFDVKD. The CDR3 has 16 amino acids.

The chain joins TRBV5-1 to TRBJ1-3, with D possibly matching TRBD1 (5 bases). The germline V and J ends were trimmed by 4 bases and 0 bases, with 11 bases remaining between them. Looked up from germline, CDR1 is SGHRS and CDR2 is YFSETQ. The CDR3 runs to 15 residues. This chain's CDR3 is CASSPEGHSGNTIYF. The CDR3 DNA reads TGCGCCAGCAGCCCGGAGGGGCACTCTGGAAACACCATATATTTT. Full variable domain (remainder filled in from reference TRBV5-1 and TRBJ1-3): KAGVTQTPRYLIKTRGQQVTLSCSPISGHRSVSWYQQTPGQGLQFLFEYFSETQRNKGNFPGRFSGRQFSNSRSEMNVSTLELGDSALYLCASSPEGHSGNTIYFGEGSWLTVV.